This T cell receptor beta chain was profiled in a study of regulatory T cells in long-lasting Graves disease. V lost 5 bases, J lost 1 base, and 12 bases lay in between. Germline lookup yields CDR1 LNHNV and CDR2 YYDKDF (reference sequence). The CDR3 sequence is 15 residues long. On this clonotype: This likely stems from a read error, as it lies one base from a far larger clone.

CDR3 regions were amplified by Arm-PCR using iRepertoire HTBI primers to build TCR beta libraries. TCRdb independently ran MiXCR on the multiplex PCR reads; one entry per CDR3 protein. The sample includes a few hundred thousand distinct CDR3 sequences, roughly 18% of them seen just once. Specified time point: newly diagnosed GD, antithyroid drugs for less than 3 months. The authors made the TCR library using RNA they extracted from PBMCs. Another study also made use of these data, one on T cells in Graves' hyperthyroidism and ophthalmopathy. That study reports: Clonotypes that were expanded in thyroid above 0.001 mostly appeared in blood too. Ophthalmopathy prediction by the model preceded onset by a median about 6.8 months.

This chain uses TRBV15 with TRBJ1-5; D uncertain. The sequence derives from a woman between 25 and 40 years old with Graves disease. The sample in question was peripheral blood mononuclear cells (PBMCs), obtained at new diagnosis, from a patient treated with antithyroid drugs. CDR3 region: CATSPGAASNQPQHF. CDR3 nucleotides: TGTGCCACCAGCCCAGGAGCGGCCAGCAATCAGCCCCAGCATTTT.